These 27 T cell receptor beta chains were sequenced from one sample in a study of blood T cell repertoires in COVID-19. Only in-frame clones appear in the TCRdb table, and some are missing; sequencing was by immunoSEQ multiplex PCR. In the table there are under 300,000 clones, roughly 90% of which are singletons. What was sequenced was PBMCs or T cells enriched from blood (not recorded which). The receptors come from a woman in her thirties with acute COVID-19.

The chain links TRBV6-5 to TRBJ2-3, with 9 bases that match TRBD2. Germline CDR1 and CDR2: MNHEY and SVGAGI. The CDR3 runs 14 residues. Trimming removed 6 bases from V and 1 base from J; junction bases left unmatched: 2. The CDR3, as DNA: TGTGCCAGCAGGGCTAGCGGGGGCACAGATACGCAGTATTTT. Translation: CASRASGGTDTQYF.

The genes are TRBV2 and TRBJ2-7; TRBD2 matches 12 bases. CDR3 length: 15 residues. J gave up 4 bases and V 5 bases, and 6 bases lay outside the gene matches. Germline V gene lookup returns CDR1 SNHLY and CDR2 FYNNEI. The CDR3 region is CASSQTSGSLYEQYF. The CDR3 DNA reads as TGTGCCAGCAGTCAGACTAGCGGGAGCCTTTACGAGCAGTACTTC. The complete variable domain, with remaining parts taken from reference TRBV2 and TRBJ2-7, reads EPEVTQTPSHQVTQMGQEVILRCVPISNHLYFYWYRQILGQKVEFLVSFYNNEISEKSEIFDDQFSVERPDGSNFTLKIRSTKLEDSAMYFCASSQTSGSLYEQYFGPGTRLTVT.

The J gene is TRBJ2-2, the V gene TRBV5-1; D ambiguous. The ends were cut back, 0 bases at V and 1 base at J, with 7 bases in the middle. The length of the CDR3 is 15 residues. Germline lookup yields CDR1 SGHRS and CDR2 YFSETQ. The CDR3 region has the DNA TGCGCCAGCAGCTTGGTATCAGGGAACACCGGGGAGCTGTTTTTT. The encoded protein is CASSLVSGNTGELFF.

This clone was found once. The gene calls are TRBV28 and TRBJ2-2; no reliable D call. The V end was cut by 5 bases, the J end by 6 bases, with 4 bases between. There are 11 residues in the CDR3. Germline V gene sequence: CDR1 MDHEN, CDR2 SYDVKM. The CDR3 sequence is CASSPPGELFF. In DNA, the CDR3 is TGTGCCAGCAGTCCTCCCGGGGAGCTGTTTTTT. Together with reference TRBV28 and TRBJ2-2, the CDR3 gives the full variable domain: DVKVTQSSRYLVKRTGEKVFLECVQDMDHENMFWYRQDPGLGLRLIYFSYDVKMKEKGDIPEGYSVSREKKERFSLILESASTNQTSMYLCASSPPGELFFGEGSRLTVL.

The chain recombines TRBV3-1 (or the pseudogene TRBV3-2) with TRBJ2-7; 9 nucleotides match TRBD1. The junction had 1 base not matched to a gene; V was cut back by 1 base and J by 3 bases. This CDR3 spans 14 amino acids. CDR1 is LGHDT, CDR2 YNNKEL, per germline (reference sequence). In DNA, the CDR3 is TGTGCCAGCAGCCAAGGGGACAGGGTCTACGAGCAGTACTTC. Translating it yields CASSQGDRVYEQYF.

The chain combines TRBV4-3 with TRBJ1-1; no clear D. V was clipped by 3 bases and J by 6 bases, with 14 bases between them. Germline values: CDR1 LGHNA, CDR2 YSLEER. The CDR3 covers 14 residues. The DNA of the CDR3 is TGCGCCAGCAGCCATGGAGGAGGAATCGCTGAAGCTTTCTTT. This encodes CASSHGGGIAEAFF.

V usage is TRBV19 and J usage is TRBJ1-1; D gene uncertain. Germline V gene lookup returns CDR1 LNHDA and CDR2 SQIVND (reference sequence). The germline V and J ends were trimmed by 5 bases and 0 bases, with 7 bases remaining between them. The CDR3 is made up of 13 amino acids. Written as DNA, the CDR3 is TGTGCCAGTAGTTTTGACATGAACACTGAAGCTTTCTTT. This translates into CASSFDMNTEAFF.

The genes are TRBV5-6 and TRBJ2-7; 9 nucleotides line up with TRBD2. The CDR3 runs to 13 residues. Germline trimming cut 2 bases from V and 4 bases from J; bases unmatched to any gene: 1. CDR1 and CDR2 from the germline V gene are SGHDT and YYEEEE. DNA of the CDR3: TGTGCCAGCAGCTTACTAGCGGGTTACGAGCAGTACTTC. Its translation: CASSLLAGYEQYF.

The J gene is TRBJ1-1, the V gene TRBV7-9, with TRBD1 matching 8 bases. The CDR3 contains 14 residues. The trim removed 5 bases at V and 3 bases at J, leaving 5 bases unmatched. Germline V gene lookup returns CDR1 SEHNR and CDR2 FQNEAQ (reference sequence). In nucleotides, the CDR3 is TGTGCCAGCAGCAGCAGGGGACAGGACACTGAAGCTTTCTTT. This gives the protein CASSSRGQDTEAFF.

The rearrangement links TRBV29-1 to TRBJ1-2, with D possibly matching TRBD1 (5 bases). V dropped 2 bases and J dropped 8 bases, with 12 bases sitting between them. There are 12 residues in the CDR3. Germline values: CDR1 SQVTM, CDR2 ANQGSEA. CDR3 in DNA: TGCAGCGTTGAATCAGGGTATGGCGGCTACACCTTC. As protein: CSVESGYGGYTF.

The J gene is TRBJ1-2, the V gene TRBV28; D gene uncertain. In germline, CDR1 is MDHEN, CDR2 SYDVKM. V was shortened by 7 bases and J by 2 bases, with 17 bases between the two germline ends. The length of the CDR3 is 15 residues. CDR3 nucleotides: TGTGCCAGCACCGTAACGGGTTTGCGGAACTATGGCTACACCTTC. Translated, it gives CASTVTGLRNYGYTF.

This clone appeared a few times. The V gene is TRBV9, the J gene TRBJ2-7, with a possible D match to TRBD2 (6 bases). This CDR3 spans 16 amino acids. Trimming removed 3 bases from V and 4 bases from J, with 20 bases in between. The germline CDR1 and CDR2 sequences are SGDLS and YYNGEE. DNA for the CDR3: TGTGCCAGCAGCGGGCAGATCGGGGACTCTCCATACGAGCAGTACTTC. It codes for CASSGQIGDSPYEQYF.

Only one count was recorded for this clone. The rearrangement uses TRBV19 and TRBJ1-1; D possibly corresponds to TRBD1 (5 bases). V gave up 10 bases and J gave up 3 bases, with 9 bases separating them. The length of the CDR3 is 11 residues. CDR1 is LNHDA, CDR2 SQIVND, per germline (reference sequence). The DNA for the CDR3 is TGTGCCATCAAGGGGTACACTGAAGCTTTCTTT. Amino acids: CAIKGYTEAFF.

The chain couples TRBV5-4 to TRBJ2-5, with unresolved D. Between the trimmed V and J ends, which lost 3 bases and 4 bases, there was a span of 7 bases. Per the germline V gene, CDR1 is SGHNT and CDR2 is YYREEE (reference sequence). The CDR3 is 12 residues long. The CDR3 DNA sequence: TGTGCCAGCAGCTCGGAGACAGAGACCCAGTACTTC. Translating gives CASSSETETQYF.

CDR3 loop: CASRPHPGGQAGDNEQFF. In nucleotides, the CDR3 is TGTGCCAGCAGACCCCACCCGGGGGGGCAGGCCGGGGACAATGAGCAGTTCTTC. The rearrangement links TRBV28 to TRBJ2-1; 8 bases fit TRBD2. J was trimmed by 5 bases and V by 6 bases; bases with no gene match: 18. Germline-derived CDR1 and CDR2 are MDHEN and SYDVKM. The CDR3 is 18 amino acids.

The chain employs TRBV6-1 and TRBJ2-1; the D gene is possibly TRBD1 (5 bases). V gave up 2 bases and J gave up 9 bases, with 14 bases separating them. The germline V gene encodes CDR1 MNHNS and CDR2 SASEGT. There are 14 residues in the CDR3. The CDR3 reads CASSESAVQGEQFF. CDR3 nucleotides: TGTGCCAGCAGTGAAAGCGCCGTGCAGGGTGAGCAGTTCTTC.

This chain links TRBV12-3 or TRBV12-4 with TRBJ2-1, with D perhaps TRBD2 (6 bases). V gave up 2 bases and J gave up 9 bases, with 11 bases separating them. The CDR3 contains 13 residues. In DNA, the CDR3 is TGTGCCAGCAGTTTAAGAATGCGGGGTGAGCAGTTCTTC. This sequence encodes CASSLRMRGEQFF.

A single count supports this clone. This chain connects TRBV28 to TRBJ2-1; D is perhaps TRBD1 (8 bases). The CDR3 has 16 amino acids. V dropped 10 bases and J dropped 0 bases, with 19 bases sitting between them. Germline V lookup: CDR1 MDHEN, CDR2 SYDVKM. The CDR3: CATTGGVESSYNEQFF. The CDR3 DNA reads TGTGCCACCACAGGGGGGGTTGAAAGCTCCTACAATGAGCAGTTCTTC.

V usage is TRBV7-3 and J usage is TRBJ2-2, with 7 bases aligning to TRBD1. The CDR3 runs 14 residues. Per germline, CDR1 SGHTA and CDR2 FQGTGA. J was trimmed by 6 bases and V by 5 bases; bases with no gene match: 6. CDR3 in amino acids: CASSTGTASGELFF. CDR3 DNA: TGTGCCAGCAGCACCGGGACAGCCTCCGGGGAGCTGTTTTTT.

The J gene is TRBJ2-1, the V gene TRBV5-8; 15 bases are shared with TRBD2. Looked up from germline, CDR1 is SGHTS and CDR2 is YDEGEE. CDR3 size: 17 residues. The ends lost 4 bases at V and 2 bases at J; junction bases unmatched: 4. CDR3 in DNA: TGTGCCAGCAGCGCCGGACTAGCGGGAGGGCCCTACAATGAGCAGTTCTTC. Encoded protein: CASSAGLAGGPYNEQFF.

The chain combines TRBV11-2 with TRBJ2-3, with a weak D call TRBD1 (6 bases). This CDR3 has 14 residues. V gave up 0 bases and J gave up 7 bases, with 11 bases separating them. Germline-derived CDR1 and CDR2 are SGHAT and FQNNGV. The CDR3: CASSLDQGLHTQYF. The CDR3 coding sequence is TGTGCCAGCAGCTTAGATCAGGGGCTACATACGCAGTATTTT.

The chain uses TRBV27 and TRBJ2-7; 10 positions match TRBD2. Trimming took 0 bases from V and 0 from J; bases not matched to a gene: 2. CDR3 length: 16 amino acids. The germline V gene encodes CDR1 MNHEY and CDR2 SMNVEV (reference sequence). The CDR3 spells CASSLSLAGVSYEQYF. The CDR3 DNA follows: TGTGCCAGCAGTTTATCCCTAGCGGGGGTCTCCTACGAGCAGTACTTC.

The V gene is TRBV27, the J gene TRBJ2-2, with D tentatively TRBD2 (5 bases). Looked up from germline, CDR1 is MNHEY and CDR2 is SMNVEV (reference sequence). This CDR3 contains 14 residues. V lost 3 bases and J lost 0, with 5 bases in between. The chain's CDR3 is CASSLRANTGELFF. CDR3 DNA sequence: TGTGCCAGCAGTTTGCGGGCGAACACCGGGGAGCTGTTTTTT.

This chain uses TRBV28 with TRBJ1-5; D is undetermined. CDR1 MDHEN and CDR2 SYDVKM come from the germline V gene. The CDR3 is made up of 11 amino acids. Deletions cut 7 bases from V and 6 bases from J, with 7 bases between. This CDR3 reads CASTSGQPQHF. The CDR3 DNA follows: TGTGCCAGCACCTCCGGTCAGCCCCAGCATTTT.

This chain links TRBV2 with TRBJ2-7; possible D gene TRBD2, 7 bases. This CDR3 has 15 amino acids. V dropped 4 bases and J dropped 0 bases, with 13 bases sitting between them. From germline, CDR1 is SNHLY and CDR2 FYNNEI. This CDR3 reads CASSVGAGDSYEQYF. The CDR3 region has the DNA TGTGCCAGCAGTGTGGGGGCGGGGGACTCCTACGAGCAGTACTTC.

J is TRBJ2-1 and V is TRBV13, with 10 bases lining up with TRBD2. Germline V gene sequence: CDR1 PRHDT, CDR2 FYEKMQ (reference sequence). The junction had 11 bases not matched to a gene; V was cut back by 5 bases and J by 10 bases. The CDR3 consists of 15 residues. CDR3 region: CASSPSGRASREQFF. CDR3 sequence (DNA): TGTGCCAGCAGCCCAAGCGGGAGGGCCTCTCGGGAGCAGTTCTTC.

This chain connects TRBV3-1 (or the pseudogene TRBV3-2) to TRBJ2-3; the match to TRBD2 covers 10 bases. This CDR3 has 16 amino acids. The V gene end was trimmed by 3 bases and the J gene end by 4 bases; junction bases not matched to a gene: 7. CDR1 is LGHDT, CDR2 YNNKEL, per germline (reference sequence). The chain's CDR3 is CASSQIAGGSADTQYF. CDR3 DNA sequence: TGTGCCAGCAGCCAGATAGCGGGAGGTAGTGCAGATACGCAGTATTTT.